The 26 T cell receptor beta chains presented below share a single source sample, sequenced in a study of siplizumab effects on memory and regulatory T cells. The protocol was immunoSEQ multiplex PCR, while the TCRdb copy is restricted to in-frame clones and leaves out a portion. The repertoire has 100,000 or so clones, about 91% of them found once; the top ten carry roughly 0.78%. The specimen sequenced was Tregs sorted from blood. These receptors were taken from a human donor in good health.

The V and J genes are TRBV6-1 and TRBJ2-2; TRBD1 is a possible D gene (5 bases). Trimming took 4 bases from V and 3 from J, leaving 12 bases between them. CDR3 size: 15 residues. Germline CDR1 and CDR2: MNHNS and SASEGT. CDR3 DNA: TGTGCCAGCAGTGTTGGCAGGGCTTACACCGGGGAGCTGTTTTTT. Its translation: CASSVGRAYTGELFF.

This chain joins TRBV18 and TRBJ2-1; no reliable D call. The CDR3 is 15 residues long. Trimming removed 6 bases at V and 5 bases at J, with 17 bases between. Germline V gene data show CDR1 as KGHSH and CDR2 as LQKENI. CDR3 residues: CASSPAATRNNEQFF. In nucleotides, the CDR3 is TGTGCCAGCTCCCCTGCTGCTACCCGGAACAATGAGCAGTTCTTC.

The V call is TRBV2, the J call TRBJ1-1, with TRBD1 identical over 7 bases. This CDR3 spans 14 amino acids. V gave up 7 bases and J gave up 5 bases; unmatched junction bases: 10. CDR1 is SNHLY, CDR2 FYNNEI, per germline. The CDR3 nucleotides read TGTGCCAGCACCCCGAGACAGGGACGGACTGAAGCTTTCTTT. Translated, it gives CASTPRQGRTEAFF. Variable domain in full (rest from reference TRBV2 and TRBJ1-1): EPEVTQTPSHQVTQMGQEVILRCVPISNHLYFYWYRQILGQKVEFLVSFYNNEISEKSEIFDDQFSVERPDGSNFTLKIRSTKLEDSAMYFCASTPRQGRTEAFFGQGTRLTVV.

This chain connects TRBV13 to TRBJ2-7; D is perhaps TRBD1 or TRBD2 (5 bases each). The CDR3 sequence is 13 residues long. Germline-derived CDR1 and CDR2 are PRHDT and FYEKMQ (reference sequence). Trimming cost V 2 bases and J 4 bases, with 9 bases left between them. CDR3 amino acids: CASSLYGAYEQYF. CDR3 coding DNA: TGTGCCAGCAGCTTATACGGGGCGTACGAGCAGTACTTC.

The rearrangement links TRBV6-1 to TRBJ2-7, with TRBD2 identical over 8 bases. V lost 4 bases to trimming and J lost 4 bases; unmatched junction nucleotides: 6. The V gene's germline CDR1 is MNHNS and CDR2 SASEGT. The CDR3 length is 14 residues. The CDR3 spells CASSGSGTGYEQYF. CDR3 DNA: TGTGCCAGCAGTGGTAGCGGGACCGGGTACGAGCAGTACTTC.

CDR3 in DNA: TGTGCCAGCAGTTTATTCGGGGGCTGGGAGACCCAGTACTTC. It encodes CASSLFGGWETQYF. The chain joins TRBV27 to TRBJ2-5; either TRBD1 or TRBD2 may supply D (6 bases each). The CDR3 extends over 14 amino acids. From germline, CDR1 is MNHEY and CDR2 SMNVEV (reference sequence). Trimming took 1 base from V and 5 from J, leaving 11 bases between them.

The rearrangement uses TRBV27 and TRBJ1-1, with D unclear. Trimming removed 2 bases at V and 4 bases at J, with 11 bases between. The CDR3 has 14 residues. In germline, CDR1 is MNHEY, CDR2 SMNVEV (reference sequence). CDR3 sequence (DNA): TGTGCCAGCAGTTTAGGAGTCAGTTTCACTGAAGCTTTCTTT. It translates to CASSLGVSFTEAFF.

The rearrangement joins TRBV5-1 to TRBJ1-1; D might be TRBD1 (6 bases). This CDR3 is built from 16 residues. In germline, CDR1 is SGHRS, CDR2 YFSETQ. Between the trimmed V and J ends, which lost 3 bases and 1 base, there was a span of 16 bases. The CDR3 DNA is TGCGCCAGCAGCTCGACTAAGACAGGACCGAACACTGAAGCTTTCTTT. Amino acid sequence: CASSSTKTGPNTEAFF.

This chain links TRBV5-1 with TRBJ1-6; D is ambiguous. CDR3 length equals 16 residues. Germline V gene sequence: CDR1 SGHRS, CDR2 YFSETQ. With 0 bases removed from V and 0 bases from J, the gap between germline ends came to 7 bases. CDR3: CASSLGRSSYNSPLHF. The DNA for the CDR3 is TGCGCCAGCAGCTTGGGAAGGAGCTCCTATAATTCACCCCTCCACTTT.

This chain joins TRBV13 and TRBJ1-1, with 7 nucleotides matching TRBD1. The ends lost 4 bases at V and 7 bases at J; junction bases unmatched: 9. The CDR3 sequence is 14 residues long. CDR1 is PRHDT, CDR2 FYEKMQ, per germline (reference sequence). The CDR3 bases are TGTGCCAGCAGCTGGCGGGACAGCGGAGTTGAAGCTTTCTTT. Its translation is CASSWRDSGVEAFF.

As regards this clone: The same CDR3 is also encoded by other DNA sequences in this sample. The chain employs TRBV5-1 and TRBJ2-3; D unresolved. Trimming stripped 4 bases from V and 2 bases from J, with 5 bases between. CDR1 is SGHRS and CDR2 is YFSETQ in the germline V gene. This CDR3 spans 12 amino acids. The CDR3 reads CASSPNTDTQYF. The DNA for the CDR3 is TGCGCCAGCAGCCCGAACACAGATACGCAGTATTTT.

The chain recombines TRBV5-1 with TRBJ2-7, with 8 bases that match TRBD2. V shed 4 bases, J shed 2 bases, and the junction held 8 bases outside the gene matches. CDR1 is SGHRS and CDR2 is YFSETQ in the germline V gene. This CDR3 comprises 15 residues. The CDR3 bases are TGCGCCAGCAGCCTTTCCGGGACTAGTCCCTACGAGCAGTACTTC. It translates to CASSLSGTSPYEQYF.

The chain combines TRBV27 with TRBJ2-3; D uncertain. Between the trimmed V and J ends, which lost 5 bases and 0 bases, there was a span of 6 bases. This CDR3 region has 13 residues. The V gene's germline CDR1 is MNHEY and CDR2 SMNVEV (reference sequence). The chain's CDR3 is CASSHSSTDTQYF. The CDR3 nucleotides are TGTGCCAGCAGTCATTCAAGCACAGATACGCAGTATTTT.

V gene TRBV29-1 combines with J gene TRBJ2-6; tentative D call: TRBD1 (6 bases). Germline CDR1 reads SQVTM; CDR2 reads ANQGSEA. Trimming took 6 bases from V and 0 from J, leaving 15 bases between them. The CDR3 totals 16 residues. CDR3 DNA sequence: TGCAGCGTCCCCGGGACACCTTCCTCTGGGGCCAACGTCCTGACTTTC. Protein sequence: CSVPGTPSSGANVLTF.

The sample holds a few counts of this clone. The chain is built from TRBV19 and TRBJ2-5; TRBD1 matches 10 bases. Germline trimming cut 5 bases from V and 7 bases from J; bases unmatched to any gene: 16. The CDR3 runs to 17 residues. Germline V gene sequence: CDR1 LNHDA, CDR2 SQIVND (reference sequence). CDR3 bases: TGTGCCAGTAGTGCCCAACCGGACAGGGGGGGGATAGGGACCCAGTACTTC. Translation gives CASSAQPDRGGIGTQYF.

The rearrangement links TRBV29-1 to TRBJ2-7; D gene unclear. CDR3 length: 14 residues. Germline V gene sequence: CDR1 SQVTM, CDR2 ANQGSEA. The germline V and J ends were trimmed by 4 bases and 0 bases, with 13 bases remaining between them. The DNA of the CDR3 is TGCAGCGTTGGAGACCGGTCCCTCTCCTACGAGCAGTACTTC. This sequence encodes CSVGDRSLSYEQYF.

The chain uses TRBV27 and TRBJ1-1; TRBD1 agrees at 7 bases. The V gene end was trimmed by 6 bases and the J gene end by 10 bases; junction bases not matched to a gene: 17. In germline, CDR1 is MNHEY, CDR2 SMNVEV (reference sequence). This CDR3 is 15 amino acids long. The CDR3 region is CASREIRGGAGLAFF. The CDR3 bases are TGTGCCAGCAGAGAGATCCGAGGGGGCGCGGGATTAGCTTTCTTT.

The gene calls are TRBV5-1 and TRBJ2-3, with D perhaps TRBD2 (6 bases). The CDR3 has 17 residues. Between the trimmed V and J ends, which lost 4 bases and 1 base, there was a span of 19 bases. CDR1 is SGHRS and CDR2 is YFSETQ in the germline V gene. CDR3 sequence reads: CASSGSLYASGTDTQYF. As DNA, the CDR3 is TGCGCCAGCAGCGGAAGTCTTTACGCTAGCGGCACAGATACGCAGTATTTT.

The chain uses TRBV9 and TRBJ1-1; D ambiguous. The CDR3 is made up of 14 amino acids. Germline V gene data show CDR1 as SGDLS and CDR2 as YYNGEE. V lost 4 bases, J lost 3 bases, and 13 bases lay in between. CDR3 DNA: TGTGCCAGCAGCCCCGAGGCCCGTCACACTGAAGCTTTCTTT. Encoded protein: CASSPEARHTEAFF.

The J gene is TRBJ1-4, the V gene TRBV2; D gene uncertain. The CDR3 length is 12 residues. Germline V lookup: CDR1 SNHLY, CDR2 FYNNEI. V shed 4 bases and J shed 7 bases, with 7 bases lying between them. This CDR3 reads CASSALVEKLFF. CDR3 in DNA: TGTGCCAGCAGTGCATTGGTTGAAAAACTGTTTTTT.

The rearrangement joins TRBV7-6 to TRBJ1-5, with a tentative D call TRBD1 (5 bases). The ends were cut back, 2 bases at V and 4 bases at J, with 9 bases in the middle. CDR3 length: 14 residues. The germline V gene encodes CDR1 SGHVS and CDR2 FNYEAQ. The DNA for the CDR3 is TGTGCCAGCAGCTTATTGAGGGGTAATCAGCCCCAGCATTTT. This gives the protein CASSLLRGNQPQHF.

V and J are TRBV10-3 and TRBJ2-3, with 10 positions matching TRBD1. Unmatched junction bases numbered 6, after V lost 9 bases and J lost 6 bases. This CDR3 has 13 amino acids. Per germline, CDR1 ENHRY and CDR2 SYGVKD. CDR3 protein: CAIGTGAVDTQYF. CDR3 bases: TGTGCCATTGGGACAGGGGCGGTTGATACGCAGTATTTT.

The chain's CDR3 is CASSYTDTQYF. For the CDR3, the DNA is TGTGCCAGCAGCTACACAGATACGCAGTATTTT. This chain joins TRBV7-3 and TRBJ2-3; D is unresolved. Per the germline V gene, CDR1 is SGHTA and CDR2 is FQGTGA. V lost 4 bases, J lost 2 bases, and 1 base lay in between. The CDR3 sequence is 11 residues long.

The CDR3 sequence is CASSSPVGRSGSYNEQFF. In DNA, the CDR3 is TGTGCCAGCAGCTCGCCGGTGGGGAGAAGCGGAAGCTACAATGAGCAGTTCTTC. This chain joins TRBV7-2 and TRBJ2-1; possible D gene TRBD2, 5 bases. The CDR3 contains 18 residues. Trimming stripped 4 bases from V and 3 bases from J, with 22 bases between. CDR1 and CDR2 from the germline V gene are SGHTA and FQGNSA.

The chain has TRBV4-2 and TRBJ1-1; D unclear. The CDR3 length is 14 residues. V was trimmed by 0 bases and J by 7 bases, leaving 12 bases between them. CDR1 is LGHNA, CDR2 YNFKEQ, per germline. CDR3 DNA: TGTGCCAGCAGCCAAGATCTGGCGGAAAATGAAGCTTTCTTT. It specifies CASSQDLAENEAFF.

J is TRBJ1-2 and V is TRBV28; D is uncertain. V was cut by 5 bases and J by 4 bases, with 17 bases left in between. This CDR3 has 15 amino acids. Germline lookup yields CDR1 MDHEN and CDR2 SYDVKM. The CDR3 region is CASSLPVPARYGYTF. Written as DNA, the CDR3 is TGTGCCAGCAGTCTACCGGTACCAGCTCGCTATGGCTACACCTTC.